This TCR beta chain emerged from a study of CD8 T cells in ankylosing spondylitis (dated by TCRdb to the late 2010s). Study-wide context: The study set out to find disease-linked TCR variants by profiling T cell receptor beta repertoires in ankylosing spondylitis patients and healthy donors. In total, the full study cohort was made up of 95 to 110 healthy donors and more than 20 ankylosing spondylitis patients. Peripheral blood was sampled, and synovial fluid was also collected from ankylosing spondylitis patients. Here is what the overall study found, with its caveats: The disease-linked clones had a CD8+ phenotype and were found at relatively low frequencies in peripheral blood. Some motif variants had previously been reported in the synovial fluid and blood of reactive arthritis patients, which suggests shared mechanisms of disease initiation. According to the report, matched synovial fluid samples from ankylosing spondylitis patients were significantly enriched for the disease-linked clones. Blood from ankylosing spondylitis patients appeared to be characterized by a TCR beta motif composed of about eight highly homologous amino acid variants.

About this clonotype itself: The antigen it binds to is not known. Qualities for individual bases were not recorded, and no much larger clone is one base off.

Trimmed from V: 4 bases; trimmed from J: 3 bases; junction bases lacking a gene match: 5. The CDR3 starts with the cysteine, ends with the phenylalanine, and has 14 residues. Left in the record is the CDR3 DNA by itself, 42 bases read in frame from the first base. Based on the germline V gene, the CDR1 and CDR2 sequences are SGHRS and YFSETQ. TCRdb shows the sequencer as Illumina MiSeq. Quantitative 5'-RACE with molecular barcodes was used to prepare TCR beta libraries. The published analysis was carried out like this. A new computational method based on a probabilistic model of VDJ rearrangement was used to identify disease-linked TCR variants. TCRdb reprocessing: public reads trimmed at Q25 with fastp, clones called with MiXCR, in-frame beta chains kept. Every entry covers one CDR3 protein and lists the most common genes and DNA from its rows. The V and J calls come from TCRdb's annotation, not from the publication. Here the sample has 20,000 to 30,000 distinct CDR3 sequences; under 15% occur a single time. The ten largest clones take up less than 35% of the sample.

The V and J genes are TRBV5-1 and TRBJ2-3, and TRBD2 matches 7 of the central bases. Sequencing was performed on blood. The receptor was derived from a male donor with ankylosing spondylitis or in good health (not recorded which). For the CDR3, the sequence is CASSTGTITDTQYF. DNA sequence: TGCGCCAGCAGCACCGGGACTATTACAGATACGCAGTATTTT.